This entry lists 5 T cell receptor beta chains sequenced from one sample in a study of shared clonotypes between healthy human individuals. TCRdb's table, derived via immunoSEQ multiplex PCR, lists solely in-frame clones and lacks some. The table includes roughly 2.6 million clones, more than 80% detected once. Sequencing was carried out using naive CD4+ T cells sorted from blood. As to subset: CD45RA+ positively selected. These receptors were collected from a man in his late teens or twenties in good health.

This clone was found a few times. This chain joins TRBV30 and TRBJ1-1; D gene uncertain. Germline V gene sequence: CDR1 GTSNPN, CDR2 SVGIG (reference sequence). Trimming removed 4 bases at V and 0 bases at J, with 9 bases between. This CDR3 comprises 13 residues. This CDR3 reads CAWTRRVNTEAFF. The CDR3 region has the DNA TGTGCCTGGACACGGCGGGTGAACACTGAAGCTTTCTTT.

This chain links TRBV5-4 with TRBJ1-1; D possibly corresponds to TRBD1 (5 bases). The CDR3 totals 15 residues. From germline, CDR1 is SGHNT and CDR2 YYREEE (reference sequence). Trimming took 4 bases from V and 5 from J, leaving 18 bases between them. Here the CDR3 DNA reads TGTGCCAGCAGCACAACAGGTGGTGGGCTGACTGAAGCTTTCTTT. Amino acid sequence: CASSTTGGGLTEAFF.

For the CDR3, the DNA is TGCGCCAGCAGCCCGATAGGGGATAGGGCCAACGTCCTGACTTTC. Translated, it gives CASSPIGDRANVLTF. The chain uses TRBV4-1 and TRBJ2-6; D is possibly TRBD1 (5 bases). Looked up from germline, CDR1 is MGHRA and CDR2 is YSYEKL. The CDR3 contains 15 residues. Trimming shortened V by 4 bases and J by 5 bases, and 12 bases separated the two germline ends.

CDR3 sequence reads: CASSYSKDSEQYF. In DNA form, the CDR3 reads TGTGCCAGCAGTTACTCAAAGGATAGCGAGCAGTACTTC. This sequence joins TRBV6-5 and TRBJ2-7; D call uncertain. V was shortened by 0 bases and J by 6 bases, with 9 bases between the two germline ends. The CDR3 is made up of 13 amino acids. CDR1 and CDR2 (germline): MNHEY, SVGAGI.

This clone came up a few times. The same CDR3 arises from other DNA sequences in this sample as well. The chain uses TRBV5-1 and TRBJ1-5, with 9 bases aligning to TRBD1. This CDR3 comprises 15 residues. The trim removed 4 bases at V and 0 bases at J, leaving 2 bases unmatched. Germline-derived CDR1 and CDR2 are SGHRS and YFSETQ. The CDR3 DNA sequence: TGCGCCAGCAGCCTGGGACAGGGTAGCAATCAGCCCCAGCATTTT. Its protein is CASSLGQGSNQPQHF.